The subject of this entry is one TCR beta chain. These data originate in a study of blood T cell repertoires in COVID-19. Study background: COVID-19 samples collected from the United States, Italy and Spain covered acute and convalescent phases. In each case, the material was cDNA or gDNA derived from T cells, B-cell-depleted T cells, or PBMCs.

In the original analysis: Nucleated cell counts were estimated from reference gene primer amplification. Assay used: immunoSEQ multiplex PCR; TCRdb lists only in-frame clones, some missing. V, J and clone size were drawn from that table, and D and trimming were deduced from the DNA. The repertoire holds about 390,000 clones, with about 86% as singletons. This CDR3 has 15 residues. V lost 2 bases, J lost 9 bases, and 17 bases lay in between. Germline V gene lookup returns CDR1 SNHLY and CDR2 FYNNEI. Sequenced: PBMCs or T cells enriched from blood (not recorded which). The rearrangement links TRBV2 to TRBJ2-1; a weak D match, TRBD1 (5 bases). This receptor was identified in a woman between 45 and 60 years old who had recovered from COVID-19. The DNA for the CDR3 is TGTGCCAGCAGTGAATATGACAGTTTCTCGGGTGAGCAGTTCTTC. It encodes CASSEYDSFSGEQFF.